Below, 10 T cell receptor beta chains from the same sample are listed, as sequenced in a study of blood T cell repertoires in COVID-19. Sequencing used immunoSEQ multiplex PCR; TCRdb keeps in-frame clones, though not all of them. The table includes approximately 170,000 clones, more than 90% detected once. Specimen: peripheral blood. All receptors derive from a man aged 55-75 years with active or convalescent COVID-19.

The genes are TRBV18 and TRBJ1-1; D remains unclear. V was cut by 2 bases and J by 0 bases, with 10 bases left in between. CDR3 size: 15 residues. The germline CDR1 and CDR2 sequences are KGHSH and LQKENI. The CDR3 protein is CASSPYTPMNTEAFF. CDR3 nucleotide sequence: TGTGCCAGCTCACCATATACACCCATGAACACTGAAGCTTTCTTT. The full variable domain, its missing parts supplied by reference TRBV18 and TRBJ1-1, is NAGVMQNPRHLVRRRGQEARLRCSPMKGHSHVYWYRQLPEEGLKFMVYLQKENIIDESGMPKERFSAEFPKEGPSILRIQQVVRGDSAAYFCASSPYTPMNTEAFFGQGTRLTVV.

The rearrangement joins TRBV20-1 to TRBJ1-5, with 9 bases aligning to TRBD1. Losses at the gene ends were 3 bases for V and 3 bases for J; bases not matched to a gene: 6. The germline gives CDR1 DFQATT, CDR2 SNEGSKA (reference sequence). The CDR3 loop spans 15 amino acids. In DNA, the CDR3 is TGCAGTGCTAGTAGGGGACAGGGTAACAATCAGCCCCAGCATTTT. Translated: CSASRGQGNNQPQHF.

This chain joins TRBV18 and TRBJ2-2; 7 nucleotides match TRBD1. Trimming took 6 bases from V and 2 from J; bases not matched to a gene: 6. The CDR3 has 15 amino acids. CDR1 is KGHSH and CDR2 is LQKENI in the germline V gene. The CDR3 DNA follows: TGTGCCAGCTCCCTACGGGACAGTAACACCGGGGAGCTGTTTTTT. This codes for CASSLRDSNTGELFF.

This clone was picked up one time. In DNA form, the CDR3 reads TGTGCCAGCAGCTGGGACAGGGCCCGTGAAAAACTGTTTTTT. Translated, it gives CASSWDRAREKLFF. The V call is TRBV11-2, the J call TRBJ1-4, with 9 bases fitting TRBD1. The CDR3 runs 14 residues. Germline V lookup: CDR1 SGHAT, CDR2 FQNNGV. Trimming cost V 4 bases and J 7 bases; bases outside gene matches: 4.

The V gene is TRBV5-5, the J gene TRBJ1-1; D call uncertain. Trimming shortened V by 5 bases and J by 1 base, and 12 bases separated the two germline ends. The germline V gene encodes CDR1 SGHKS and CDR2 YYEKEE (reference sequence). The CDR3 sequence is 14 residues long. The CDR3 loop is CASRRLATNTEAFF. As DNA, the CDR3 is TGTGCCAGCAGGCGCCTAGCGACGAACACTGAAGCTTTCTTT.

The V and J genes are TRBV10-3 and TRBJ1-5; maybe TRBD1 (5 bases). V shed 3 bases and J shed 5 bases, with 11 bases lying between them. The CDR3 has 14 residues. Germline V gene sequence: CDR1 ENHRY, CDR2 SYGVKD. As DNA, the CDR3 is TGTGCCATCAGTGAACGGGGGGGACATCAGCCCCAGCATTTT. It yields the protein CAISERGGHQPQHF.

This CDR3 is CASSVQGETEAFF. For the CDR3, the DNA is TGCGCCAGCAGTGTTCAGGGTGAGACTGAAGCTTTCTTT. The chain is built from TRBV10-2 and TRBJ1-1; a possible D gene is TRBD1 (5 bases). From germline, CDR1 is WSHSY and CDR2 SAAADI. Trimming shortened V by 4 bases and J by 5 bases, and 11 bases separated the two germline ends. The CDR3 runs 13 residues.

The chain links TRBV3-1 (or the pseudogene TRBV3-2) to TRBJ2-2, with 12 bases lining up with TRBD2. This CDR3 contains 16 residues. Germline assignment: CDR1 LGHDT and CDR2 YNNKEL (reference sequence). V gave up 2 bases and J gave up 4 bases; unmatched junction bases: 2. CDR3 residues: CASSQRLAGATGELFF. CDR3 bases: TGTGCCAGCAGCCAACGACTAGCGGGGGCCACCGGGGAGCTGTTTTTT.

This sequence joins TRBV27 and TRBJ2-7, with a possible D match to TRBD2 (7 bases). In germline, CDR1 is MNHEY, CDR2 SMNVEV (reference sequence). This CDR3 comprises 14 residues. Trimming cost V 2 bases and J 6 bases, with 14 bases left between them. CDR3 sequence: CASSLGGGHVEQYF. CDR3 nucleotides: TGTGCCAGCAGTTTAGGCGGGGGCCATGTCGAGCAGTACTTC.

The chain joins TRBV3-1 (or the pseudogene TRBV3-2) to TRBJ2-3, with 8 positions matching TRBD2. In germline, CDR1 is LGHDT, CDR2 YNNKEL (reference sequence). This CDR3 region has 13 residues. Trimming took 6 bases from V and 3 from J; bases not matched to a gene: 2. The CDR3 nucleotides are TGTGCCAGCAGGAGCGGGGGAACAGATACGCAGTATTTT. Translated, it gives CASRSGGTDTQYF.